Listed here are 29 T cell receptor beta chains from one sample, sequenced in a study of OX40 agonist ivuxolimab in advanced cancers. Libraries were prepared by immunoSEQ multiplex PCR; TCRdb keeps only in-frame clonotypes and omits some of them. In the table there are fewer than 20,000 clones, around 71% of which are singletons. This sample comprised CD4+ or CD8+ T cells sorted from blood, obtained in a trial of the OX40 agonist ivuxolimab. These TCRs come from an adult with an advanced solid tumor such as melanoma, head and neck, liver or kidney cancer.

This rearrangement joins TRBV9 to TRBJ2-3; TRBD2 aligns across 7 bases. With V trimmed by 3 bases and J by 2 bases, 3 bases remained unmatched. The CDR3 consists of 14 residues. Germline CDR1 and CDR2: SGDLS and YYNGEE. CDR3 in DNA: TGTGCCAGCAGCGAAGCGGGGACCACAGATACGCAGTATTTT. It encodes CASSEAGTTDTQYF.

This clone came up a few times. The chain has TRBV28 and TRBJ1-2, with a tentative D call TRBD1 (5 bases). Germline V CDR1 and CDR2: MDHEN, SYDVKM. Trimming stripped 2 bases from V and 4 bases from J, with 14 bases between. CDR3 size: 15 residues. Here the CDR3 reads CASSLGAGLIYGYTF. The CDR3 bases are TGTGCCAGCAGTTTAGGGGCAGGGCTTATCTATGGCTACACCTTC.

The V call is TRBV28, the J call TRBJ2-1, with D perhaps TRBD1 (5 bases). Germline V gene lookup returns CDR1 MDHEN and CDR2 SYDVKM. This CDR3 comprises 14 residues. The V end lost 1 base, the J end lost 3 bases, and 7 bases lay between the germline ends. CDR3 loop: CASSLLTGYNEQFF. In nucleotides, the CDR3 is TGTGCCAGCAGTTTATTAACAGGCTACAATGAGCAGTTCTTC. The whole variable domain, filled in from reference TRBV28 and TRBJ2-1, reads DVKVTQSSRYLVKRTGEKVFLECVQDMDHENMFWYRQDPGLGLRLIYFSYDVKMKEKGDIPEGYSVSREKKERFSLILESASTNQTSMYLCASSLLTGYNEQFFGPGTRLTVL.

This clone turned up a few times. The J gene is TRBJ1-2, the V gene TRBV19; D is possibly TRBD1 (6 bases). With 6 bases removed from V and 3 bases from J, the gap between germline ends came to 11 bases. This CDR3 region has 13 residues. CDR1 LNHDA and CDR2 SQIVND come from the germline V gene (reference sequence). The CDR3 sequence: CASSLAGDYGYTF. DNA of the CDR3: TGTGCCAGTAGCCTCGCAGGGGACTATGGCTACACCTTC.

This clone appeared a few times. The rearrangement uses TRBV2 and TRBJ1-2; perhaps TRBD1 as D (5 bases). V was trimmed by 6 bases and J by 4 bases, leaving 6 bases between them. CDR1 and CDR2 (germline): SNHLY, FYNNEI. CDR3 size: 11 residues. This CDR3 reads CASRDSYGYTF. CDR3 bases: TGTGCCAGCAGAGACAGCTATGGCTACACCTTC. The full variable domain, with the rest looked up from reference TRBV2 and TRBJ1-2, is EPEVTQTPSHQVTQMGQEVILRCVPISNHLYFYWYRQILGQKVEFLVSFYNNEISEKSEIFDDQFSVERPDGSNFTLKIRSTKLEDSAMYFCASRDSYGYTFGSGTRLTVV.

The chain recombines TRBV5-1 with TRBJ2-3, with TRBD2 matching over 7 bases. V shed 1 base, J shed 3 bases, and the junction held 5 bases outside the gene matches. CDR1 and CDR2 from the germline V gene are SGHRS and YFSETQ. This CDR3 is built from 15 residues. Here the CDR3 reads CASSLTRERTDTQYF. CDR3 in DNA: TGCGCCAGCAGCTTGACGCGGGAGCGGACAGATACGCAGTATTTT.

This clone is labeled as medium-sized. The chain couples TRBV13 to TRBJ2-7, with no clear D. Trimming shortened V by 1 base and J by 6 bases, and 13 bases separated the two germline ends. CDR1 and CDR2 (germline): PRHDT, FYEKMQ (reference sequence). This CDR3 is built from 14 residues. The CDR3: CASSLERGVGEQYF. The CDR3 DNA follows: TGTGCCAGCAGCTTAGAACGTGGGGTGGGCGAGCAGTACTTC. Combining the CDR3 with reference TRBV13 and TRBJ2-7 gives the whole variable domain AAGVIQSPRHLIKEKRETATLKCYPIPRHDTVYWYQQGPGQDPQFLISFYEKMQSDKGSIPDRFSAQQFSDYHSELNMSSLELGDSALYFCASSLERGVGEQYFGPGTRLTVT.

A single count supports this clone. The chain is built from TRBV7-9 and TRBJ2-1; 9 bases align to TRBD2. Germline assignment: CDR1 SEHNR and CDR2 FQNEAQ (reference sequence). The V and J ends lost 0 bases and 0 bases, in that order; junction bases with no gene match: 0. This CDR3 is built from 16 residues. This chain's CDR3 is CASSLASGSSYNEQFF. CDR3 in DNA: TGTGCCAGCAGCTTAGCTAGCGGGAGCTCCTACAATGAGCAGTTCTTC.

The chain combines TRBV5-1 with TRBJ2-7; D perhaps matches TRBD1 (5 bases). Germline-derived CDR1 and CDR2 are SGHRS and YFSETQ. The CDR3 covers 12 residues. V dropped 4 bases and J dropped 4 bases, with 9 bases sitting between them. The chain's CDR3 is CASSPTGYEQYF. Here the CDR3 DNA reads TGCGCCAGCAGCCCCACAGGTTACGAGCAGTACTTC.

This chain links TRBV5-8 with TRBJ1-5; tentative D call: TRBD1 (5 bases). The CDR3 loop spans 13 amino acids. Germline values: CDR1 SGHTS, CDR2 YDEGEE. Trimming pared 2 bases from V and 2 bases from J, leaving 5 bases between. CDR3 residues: CASSLQGNQPQHF. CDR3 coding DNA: TGTGCCAGCAGCTTACAGGGCAATCAGCCCCAGCATTTT. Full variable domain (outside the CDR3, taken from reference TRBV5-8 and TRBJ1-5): EAGVTQSPTHLIKTRGQQATLRCSPISGHTSVYWYQQALGLGLQFLLWYDEGEERNRGNFPPRFSGRQFPNYSSELNVNALELEDSALYLCASSLQGNQPQHFGDGTRLSIL.

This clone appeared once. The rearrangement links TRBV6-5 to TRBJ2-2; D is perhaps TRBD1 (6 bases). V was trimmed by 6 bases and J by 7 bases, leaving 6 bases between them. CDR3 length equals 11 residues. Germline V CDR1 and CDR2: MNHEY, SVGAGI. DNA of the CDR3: TGTGCCAGCAGACAGGGCGGGGAGCTGTTTTTT. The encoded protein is CASRQGGELFF.

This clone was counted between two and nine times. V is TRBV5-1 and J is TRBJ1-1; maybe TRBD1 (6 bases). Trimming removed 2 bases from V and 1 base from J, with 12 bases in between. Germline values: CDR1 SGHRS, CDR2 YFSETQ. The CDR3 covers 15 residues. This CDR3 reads CASSFLGGANTEAFF. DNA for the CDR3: TGCGCCAGCAGCTTCCTTGGGGGGGCGAACACTGAAGCTTTCTTT.

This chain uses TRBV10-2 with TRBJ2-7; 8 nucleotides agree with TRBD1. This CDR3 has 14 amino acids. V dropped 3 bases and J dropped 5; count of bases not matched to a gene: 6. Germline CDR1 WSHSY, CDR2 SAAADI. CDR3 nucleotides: TGCGCCAGCAGTGATTCCCGGACAGGGCACGAGCAGTACTTC. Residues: CASSDSRTGHEQYF.

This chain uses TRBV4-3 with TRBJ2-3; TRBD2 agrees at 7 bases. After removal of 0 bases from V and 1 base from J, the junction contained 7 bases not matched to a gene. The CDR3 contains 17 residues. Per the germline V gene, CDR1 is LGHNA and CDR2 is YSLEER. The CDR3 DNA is TGCGCCAGCAGCCAAGATTGGTGGGAGGGCCGCACAGATACGCAGTATTTT. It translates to CASSQDWWEGRTDTQYF.

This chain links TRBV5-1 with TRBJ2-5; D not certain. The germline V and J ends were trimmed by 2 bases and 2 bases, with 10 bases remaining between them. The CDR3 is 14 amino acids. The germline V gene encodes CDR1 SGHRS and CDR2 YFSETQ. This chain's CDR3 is CASSFGRNQETQYF. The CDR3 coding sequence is TGCGCCAGCAGCTTTGGACGAAATCAAGAGACCCAGTACTTC. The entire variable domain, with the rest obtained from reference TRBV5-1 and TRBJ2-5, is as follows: KAGVTQTPRYLIKTRGQQVTLSCSPISGHRSVSWYQQTPGQGLQFLFEYFSETQRNKGNFPGRFSGRQFSNSRSEMNVSTLELGDSALYLCASSFGRNQETQYFGPGTRLLVL.

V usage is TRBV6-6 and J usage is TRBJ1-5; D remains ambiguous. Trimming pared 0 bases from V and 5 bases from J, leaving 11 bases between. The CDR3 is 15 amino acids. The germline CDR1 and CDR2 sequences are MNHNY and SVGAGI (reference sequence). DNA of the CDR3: TGTGCCAGCAGTTACTCCGCGGGCTCTTATCAGCCCCAGCATTTT. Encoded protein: CASSYSAGSYQPQHF.

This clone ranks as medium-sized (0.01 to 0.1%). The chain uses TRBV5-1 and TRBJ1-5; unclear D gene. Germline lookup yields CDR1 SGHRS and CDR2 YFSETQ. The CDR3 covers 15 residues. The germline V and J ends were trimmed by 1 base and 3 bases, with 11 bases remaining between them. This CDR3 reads CASSLTGLHNQPQHF. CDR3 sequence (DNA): TGCGCCAGCAGCTTGACGGGATTGCACAATCAGCCCCAGCATTTT.

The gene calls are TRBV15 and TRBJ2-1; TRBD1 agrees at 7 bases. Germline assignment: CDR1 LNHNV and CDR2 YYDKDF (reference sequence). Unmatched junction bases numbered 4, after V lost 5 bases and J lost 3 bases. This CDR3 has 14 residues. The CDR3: CATSLGTDYNEQFF. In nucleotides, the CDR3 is TGTGCCACCAGCCTTGGGACAGACTACAATGAGCAGTTCTTC.

The CDR3 DNA reads as TGTGCCAGCAGCCGCATTTGGGGGGGGCAAGAGACCCAGTACTTC. Translated, it gives CASSRIWGGQETQYF. V usage is TRBV7-9 and J usage is TRBJ2-5, with TRBD2 matching over 7 bases. This CDR3 is built from 15 residues. The germline V gene encodes CDR1 SEHNR and CDR2 FQNEAQ (reference sequence). V trimming: 5 bases; J trimming: 2 bases; junction bases outside the gene matches: 8.

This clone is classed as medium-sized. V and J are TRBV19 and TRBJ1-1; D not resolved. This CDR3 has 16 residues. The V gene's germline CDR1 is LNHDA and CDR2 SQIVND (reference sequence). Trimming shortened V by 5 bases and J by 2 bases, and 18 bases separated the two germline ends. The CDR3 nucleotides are TGTGCCAGTAGTTTGCTCGTCGACCCACTAAACACTGAAGCTTTCTTT. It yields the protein CASSLLVDPLNTEAFF.

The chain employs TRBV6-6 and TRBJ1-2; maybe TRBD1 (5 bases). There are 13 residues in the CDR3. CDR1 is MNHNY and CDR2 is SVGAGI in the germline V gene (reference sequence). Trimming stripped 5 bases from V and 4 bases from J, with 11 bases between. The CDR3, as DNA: TGTGCCAGCAGTGAGGGACTGAGCTATGGCTACACCTTC. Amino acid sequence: CASSEGLSYGYTF.

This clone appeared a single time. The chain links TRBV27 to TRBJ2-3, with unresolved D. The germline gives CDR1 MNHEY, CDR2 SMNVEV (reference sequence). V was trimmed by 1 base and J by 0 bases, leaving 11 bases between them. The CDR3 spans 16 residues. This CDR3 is CASSLFAGPSTDTQYF. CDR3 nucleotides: TGTGCCAGCAGTTTATTCGCCGGGCCTAGCACAGATACGCAGTATTTT.

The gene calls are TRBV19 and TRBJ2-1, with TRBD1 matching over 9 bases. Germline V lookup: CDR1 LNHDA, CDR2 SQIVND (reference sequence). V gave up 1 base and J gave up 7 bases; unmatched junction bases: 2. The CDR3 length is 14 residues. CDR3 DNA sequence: TGTGCCAGTAGTATAGGGGGGACAGGGAATGAGCAGTTCTTC. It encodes CASSIGGTGNEQFF.

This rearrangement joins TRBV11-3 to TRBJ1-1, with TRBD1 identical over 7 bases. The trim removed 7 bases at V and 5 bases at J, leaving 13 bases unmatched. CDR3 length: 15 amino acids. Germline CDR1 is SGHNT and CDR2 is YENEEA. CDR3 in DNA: TGTGCCAGCACCCATGGACAGGTGGGAGTAACTGAAGCTTTCTTT. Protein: CASTHGQVGVTEAFF. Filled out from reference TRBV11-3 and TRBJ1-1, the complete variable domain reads EAGVVQSPRYKIIEKKQPVAFWCNPISGHNTLYWYLQNLGQGPELLIRYENEEAVDDSQLPKDRFSAERLKGVDSTLKIQPAELGDSAVYLCASTHGQVGVTEAFFGQGTRLTVV.

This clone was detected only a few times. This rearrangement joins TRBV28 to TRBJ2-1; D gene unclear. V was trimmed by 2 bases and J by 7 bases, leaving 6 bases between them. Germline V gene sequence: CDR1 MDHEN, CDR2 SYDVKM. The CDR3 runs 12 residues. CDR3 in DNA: TGTGCCAGCAGTTTAACCGAAAATGAGCAGTTCTTC. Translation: CASSLTENEQFF.

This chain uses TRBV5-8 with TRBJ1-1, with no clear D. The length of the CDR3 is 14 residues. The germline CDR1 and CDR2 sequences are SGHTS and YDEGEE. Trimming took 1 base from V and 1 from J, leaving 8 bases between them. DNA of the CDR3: TGTGCCAGCAGCTTGACTCGGGGGAACACTGAAGCTTTCTTT. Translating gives CASSLTRGNTEAFF.

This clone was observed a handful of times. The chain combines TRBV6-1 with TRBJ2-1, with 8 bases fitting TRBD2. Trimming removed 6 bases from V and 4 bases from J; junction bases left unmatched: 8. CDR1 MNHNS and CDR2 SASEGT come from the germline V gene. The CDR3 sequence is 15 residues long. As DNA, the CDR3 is TGTGCCAGCAGCGACGGACTAGCTTCTTACAATGAGCAGTTCTTC. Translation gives CASSDGLASYNEQFF.

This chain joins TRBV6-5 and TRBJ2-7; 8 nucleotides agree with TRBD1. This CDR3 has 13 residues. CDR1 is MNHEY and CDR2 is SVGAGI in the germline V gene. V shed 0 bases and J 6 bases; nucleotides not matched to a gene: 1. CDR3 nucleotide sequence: TGTGCCAGCAGTTACTCCGGACAGGGCGAGCAGTACTTC. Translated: CASSYSGQGEQYF.

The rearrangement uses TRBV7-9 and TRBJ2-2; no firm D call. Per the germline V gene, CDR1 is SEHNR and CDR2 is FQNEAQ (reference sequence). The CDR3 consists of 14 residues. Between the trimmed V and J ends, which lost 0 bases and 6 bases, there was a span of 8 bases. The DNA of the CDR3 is TGTGCCAGCAGCTTAGCGGAAAGCGCCGGGGAGCTGTTTTTT. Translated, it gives CASSLAESAGELFF.